This T cell receptor beta chain came from a study of T cells in localized non-small cell lung cancer. Findings and limits, study-wide: Adjacent lung exhibited a median of 57 among the 100 most abundant tumor clones. Uninvolved adjacent lung, not tumor, had the highest T cell clonality.

The repertoire was sequenced with immunoSEQ multiplex PCR; TCRdb's copy has only in-frame clones and lacks some. The sample holds roughly 3,200 clones, around 26% seen once. V was pared by 2 bases and J by 7 bases, with 12 bases between. CDR3 length: 15 amino acids. Germline V gene data show CDR1 as MNHGY and CDR2 as SAAAGT. Regarding this clone: Its antigen is unidentified.

The specimen was normal lung tissue next to the tumor, collected before any cancer treatment. V and J are TRBV6-8 and TRBJ1-6; D is ambiguous. The TCR originated in a man between 40 and 70 years old with stage III squamous cell lung carcinoma. CDR3 in DNA: TGTGCCAGCAGTTACGACGCACAGAAAAATTCACCCCTCCACTTT. Its protein product is CASSYDAQKNSPLHF.